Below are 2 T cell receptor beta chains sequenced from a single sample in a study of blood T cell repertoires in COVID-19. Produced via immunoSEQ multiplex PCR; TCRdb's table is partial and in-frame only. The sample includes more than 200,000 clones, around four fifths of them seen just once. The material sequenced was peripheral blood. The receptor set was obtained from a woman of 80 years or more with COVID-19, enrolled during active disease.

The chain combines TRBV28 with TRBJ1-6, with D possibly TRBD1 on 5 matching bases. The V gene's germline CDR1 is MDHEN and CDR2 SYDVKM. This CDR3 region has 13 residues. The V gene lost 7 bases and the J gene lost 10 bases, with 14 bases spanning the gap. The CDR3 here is CASMGGLGSPLHF. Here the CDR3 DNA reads TGTGCCAGCATGGGGGGGTTAGGGTCACCCCTCCACTTT. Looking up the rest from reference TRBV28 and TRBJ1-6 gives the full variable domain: DVKVTQSSRYLVKRTGEKVFLECVQDMDHENMFWYRQDPGLGLRLIYFSYDVKMKEKGDIPEGYSVSREKKERFSLILESASTNQTSMYLCASMGGLGSPLHFGNGTRLTVT.

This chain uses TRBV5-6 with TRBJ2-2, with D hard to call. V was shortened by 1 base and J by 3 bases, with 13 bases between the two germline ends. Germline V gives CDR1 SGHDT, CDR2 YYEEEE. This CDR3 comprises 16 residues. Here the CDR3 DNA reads TGTGCCAGCAGCTTGAGGCAGACCCGGGACACCGGGGAGCTGTTTTTT. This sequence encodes CASSLRQTRDTGELFF.